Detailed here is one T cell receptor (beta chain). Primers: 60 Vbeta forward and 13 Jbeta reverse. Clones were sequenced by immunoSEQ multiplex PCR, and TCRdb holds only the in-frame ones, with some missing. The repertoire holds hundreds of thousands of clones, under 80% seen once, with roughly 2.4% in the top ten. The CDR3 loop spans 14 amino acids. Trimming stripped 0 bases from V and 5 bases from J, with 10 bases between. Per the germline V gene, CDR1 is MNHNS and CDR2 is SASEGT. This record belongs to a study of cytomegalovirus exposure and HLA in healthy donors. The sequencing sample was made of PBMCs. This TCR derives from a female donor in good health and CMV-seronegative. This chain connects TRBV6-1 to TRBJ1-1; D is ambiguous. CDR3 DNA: TGTGCCAGCAGTGAAGCGGAGGAGGGAACTGAAGCTTTCTTT. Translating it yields CASSEAEEGTEAFF.